Listed below are T cell receptor beta chains from one sample, sequenced in a study of blood T cells in healthy people across ages. TCRdb redid the calling of the 5' RACE reads with MiXCR, one entry per CDR3 protein. The sample lists about 680,000 distinct CDR3 sequences, approximately 50% occurring once. The sample was blood. The source is a woman aged 55 to 70 in good health. The CDR3 runs from the conserved cysteine through the conserved F or W. A D gene is named only where the DNA matches it firmly. Clone size is given for some rows only: seen once, a few or many times, or a class if the clone is expanded.

V: TRBV9
length: 17
size: NA
J: TRBJ2-2
D: NA
CDR3: CASSVGLAGPNAGELFF
DNA: TGTGCCAGCAGCGTAGGTCTTGCGGGACCGAACGCCGGGGAGCTGTTTTTT

V: TRBV9
length: 15
size: many
J: TRBJ2-7
D: TRBD1
CDR3: CASSVETGYSYEQYF
DNA: TGTGCCAGCAGCGTAGAGACAGGGTACTCCTACGAGCAGTACTTC

V: TRBV2
length: 14
size: NA
J: TRBJ2-7
D: TRBD2
CDR3: CASSEMREGYEQYF
DNA: TGTGCCAGCAGTGAAATGCGGGAGGGCTACGAGCAGTACTTC

V: TRBV24-1
length: 15
size: few
J: TRBJ2-1
D: NA
CDR3: CATSDFGQGLSEQFF
DNA: TGTGCCACCAGTGATTTTGGGCAGGGACTGAGTGAGCAGTTCTTC

V: TRBV12-3/TRBV12-4
length: 12
size: NA
J: TRBJ1-2
D: NA
CDR3: CASNWGAYGYTF
DNA: TGTGCCAGCAATTGGGGGGCCTATGGCTACACCTTC

V: TRBV4-3
length: 14
size: NA
J: TRBJ2-1
D: NA
CDR3: CASSRNSGYNEQFF
DNA: TGCGCCAGCAGCCGGAATAGCGGCTACAATGAGCAGTTCTTC

V: TRBV25-1
length: 14
size: few
J: TRBJ2-7
D: TRBD1
CDR3: CASSEGDRADEQYF
DNA: TGTGCCAGCAGTGAAGGGGACAGGGCCGACGAGCAGTACTTC

V: TRBV4-2
length: 15
size: NA
J: TRBJ2-2
D: NA
CDR3: CASSPRSQSTGGLFF
DNA: TGTGCCAGCAGCCCCCGTTCCCAGTCCACCGGGGGGCTGTTTTTT

V: TRBV5-1
length: 15
size: few
J: TRBJ2-5
D: NA
CDR3: CASSTGTGRQETQYF
DNA: TGCGCCAGCAGCACCGGTACAGGGCGACAAGAGACCCAGTACTTC

V: TRBV11-3
length: 15
size: few
J: TRBJ2-5
D: NA
CDR3: CASSLDSGSKETQYF
DNA: TGTGCCAGCAGCTTAGATTCAGGGTCGAAAGAGACCCAGTACTTC

V: TRBV28
length: 12
size: NA
J: TRBJ2-7
D: NA
CDR3: CASSTLPYEQYF
DNA: TGTGCCAGCAGTACCCTACCCTACGAGCAGTACTTC

V: TRBV27
length: 16
size: NA
J: TRBJ2-7
D: TRBD1
CDR3: CASSYTTGTGSCGQYF
DNA: TGTGCCAGCAGTTACACAACCGGGACAGGTTCTTGTGGGCAGTACTTC

V: TRBV5-6
length: 17
size: once
J: TRBJ2-5
D: TRBD1
CDR3: CASSLAFLQGAQETQYF
DNA: TGTGCCAGCAGCTTGGCCTTTCTCCAGGGGGCACAAGAGACCCAGTACTTC

V: TRBV20-1
length: 15
size: once
J: TRBJ2-7
D: TRBD2
CDR3: CSAMTGLAVTYEQYF
DNA: TGCAGTGCTATGACGGGACTAGCGGTTACCTACGAGCAGTACTTC

V: TRBV21-1
length: 14
size: NA
J: TRBJ2-5
D: NA
CDR3: CASSLKRVQETQYF
DNA: TGTGCCAGCAGCCTGAAGCGGGTCCAAGAGACCCAGTACTTC

V: TRBV10-3
length: 11
size: NA
J: TRBJ2-1
D: NA
CDR3: CAITRNREQFF
DNA: TGTGCCATTACTAGAAATCGCGAGCAGTTCTTC

V: TRBV3-1
length: 15
size: NA
J: TRBJ1-6
D: NA
CDR3: CASSQSRTDNSPLHF
DNA: TGTGCCAGCAGCCAATCGAGGACCGATAATTCACCCCTCCACTTT

V: TRBV27
length: 15
size: NA
J: TRBJ2-3
D: NA
CDR3: CASSRRAGITDTRYF
DNA: TGTGCCAGCAGTCGACGGGCAGGAATTACAGATACGCGGTATTTT

V: TRBV6-2/TRBV6-3
length: 16
size: NA
J: TRBJ2-7
D: TRBD2
CDR3: CASSYTLAGVVNEQYF
DNA: TGTGCCAGCAGCTACACACTAGCGGGAGTTGTGAATGAGCAGTACTTC

V: TRBV6-9
length: 16
size: NA
J: TRBJ2-7
D: TRBD2
CDR3: CARFRVLERDSYEQYF
DNA: TGTGCCAGGTTCCGGGTCCTAGAGCGGGACTCCTACGAGCAGTACTTC

V: TRBV4-2
length: 15
size: NA
J: TRBJ1-2
D: NA
CDR3: CASSDVGGNSYGYTF
DNA: TGTGCCAGCAGTGACGTTGGTGGGAATTCCTATGGCTACACCTTC

V: TRBV9
length: 14
size: many
J: TRBJ2-5
D: TRBD2
CDR3: CASSPRLAEETQYF
DNA: TGTGCCAGCAGCCCTAGGCTAGCGGAAGAGACCCAGTACTTC

V: TRBV29-1
length: 14
size: few
J: TRBJ2-1
D: TRBD2
CDR3: CSVPTSGRYNEQFF
DNA: TGCAGCGTTCCTACCAGCGGGAGATACAATGAGCAGTTCTTC

V: TRBV10-3
length: 13
size: NA
J: TRBJ1-5
D: NA
CDR3: CAISPAHNQPQHF
DNA: TGTGCCATCTCTCCGGCGCACAATCAGCCCCAGCATTTT

V: TRBV28
length: 16
size: few
J: TRBJ2-7
D: NA
CDR3: CASRKVGSWRSYEQYF
DNA: TGTGCCAGCAGGAAAGTTGGAAGTTGGCGCTCCTACGAGCAGTACTTC

V: TRBV7-2
length: 14
size: few
J: TRBJ2-5
D: TRBD2
CDR3: CASSHDGRGETQYF
DNA: TGTGCCAGCAGCCACGACGGGAGGGGAGAGACCCAGTACTTC

V: TRBV18
length: 15
size: NA
J: TRBJ1-1
D: TRBD1
CDR3: CASSFAGTENTEAFF
DNA: TGTGCCAGCTCGTTCGCCGGGACAGAGAACACTGAAGCTTTCTTT

V: TRBV28
length: 14
size: NA
J: TRBJ1-2
D: NA
CDR3: CASSLTGQNYGYTF
DNA: TGTGCCAGCAGTTTGACAGGACAGAACTATGGCTACACCTTC

V: TRBV24-1
length: 15
size: NA
J: TRBJ2-3
D: TRBD2
CDR3: CATSASGRHADTQYF
DNA: TGTGCCACCAGTGCTAGCGGGAGACATGCAGATACGCAGTATTTT

V: TRBV20-1
length: 14
size: NA
J: TRBJ2-7
D: TRBD2
CDR3: CSLTQGLAGYEQYF
DNA: TGCAGCCTCACCCAGGGACTAGCGGGCTACGAGCAGTACTTC

V: TRBV5-6
length: 14
size: many
J: TRBJ2-7
D: TRBD1
CDR3: CASSGTGSSYEQYF
DNA: TGTGCCAGCTCGGGGACAGGGAGCTCCTACGAGCAGTACTTC

V: TRBV28
length: 16
size: few
J: TRBJ2-5
D: NA
CDR3: CASSLRTGNKKETQYF
DNA: TGTGCCAGCAGTTTAAGAACAGGGAATAAAAAAGAGACCCAGTACTTC

V: TRBV14
length: 14
size: NA
J: TRBJ1-6
D: NA
CDR3: CASSQGTLNSPLHF
DNA: TGTGCCAGCAGCCAAGGGACATTAAATTCACCCCTCCACTTT

V: TRBV7-9
length: 16
size: NA
J: TRBJ2-5
D: NA
CDR3: CASSLCLGLPGETQYF
DNA: TGTGCCAGCAGCTTATGCCTCGGACTCCCCGGGGAGACCCAGTACTTC

V: TRBV7-2
length: 16
size: few
J: TRBJ1-6
D: TRBD1
CDR3: CASSSGTGGTNSPLHF
DNA: TGTGCCAGCAGCTCCGGGACAGGGGGTACCAATTCACCCCTCCACTTT

V: TRBV5-1
length: 14
size: NA
J: TRBJ2-3
D: NA
CDR3: CASSLNRPTDTQYF
DNA: TGCGCCAGCAGTTTGAACCGCCCAACAGATACGCAGTATTTT

V: TRBV9
length: 14
size: NA
J: TRBJ2-3
D: TRBD1
CDR3: CASSDRGRADRQYF
DNA: TGTGCCAGCAGCGACAGGGGCCGCGCAGATAGGCAGTATTTT